These 2 T cell receptor beta chains were all obtained from the same sample, sequenced in a study of glioma-infiltrating T cells after dendritic cell vaccination. TCRdb keeps only in-frame clones here, not all; method: immunoSEQ multiplex PCR. The table shows more than 20,000 clones, with roughly nine tenths occurring only once. Time point here: after dendritic cell vaccination, including at tumor progression/relapse. The sample here was blood, taken after dendritic cell vaccination. These receptors all stem from a human donor with glioblastoma.

The genes are TRBV6-9 and TRBJ2-5, with 11 bases lining up with TRBD2. V lost 5 bases and J lost 0; bases outside the gene matches: 8. The CDR3 has 17 amino acids. Germline values: CDR1 MNHGY, CDR2 SVAAGI. CDR3 sequence reads: CASSAGLADSYQETQYF. The CDR3 DNA reads as TGTGCCAGCAGTGCGGGACTAGCGGATTCGTACCAAGAGACCCAGTACTTC.

The chain recombines TRBV10-2 with TRBJ1-2, with D perhaps TRBD1 (6 bases). The CDR3 is 12 amino acids. Trimming removed 4 bases from V and 4 bases from J, with 7 bases in between. Germline CDR1 reads WSHSY; CDR2 reads SAAADI. For the CDR3, the DNA is TGCGCCAGCAGTGGAGGGGGCTATGGCTACACCTTC. Protein sequence: CASSGGGYGYTF.